This T cell receptor (beta chain) was identified in a study of blood T cell repertoires in COVID-19. Overall study: Two consecutive negative NP/OP PCR tests, clearance, or resolved symptoms defined Cohort 3 recovery.

The germline V gene encodes CDR1 PRHDT and CDR2 FYEKMQ (reference sequence). The CDR3 extends over 12 amino acids. Unmatched junction bases numbered 6, after V lost 6 bases and J lost 7 bases. The method was immunoSEQ multiplex PCR; TCRdb's version includes in-frame clones alone and lacks a portion of them. The data contain more than 200,000 clones, around nine tenths of them singletons. Participants were aged about 18 to 90 years, lived in over 20 US areas, and enrolled virtually. The sequencing sample was made of PBMCs or T cells enriched from blood (not recorded which). The chain links TRBV13 to TRBJ2-7; TRBD2 agrees at 7 bases. This clonotype was sampled from a man aged 25 to 45 in a cohort exposed to, infected with or recovered from COVID-19 (not recorded which). The CDR3 spells CASRPGGGEQYF. The CDR3 DNA reads TGTGCCAGCAGGCCGGGGGGTGGGGAGCAGTACTTC.